These 5 T cell receptor beta chains share one sample of origin, sequenced in a study of T-cell reconstitution after alpha-beta-depleted transplantation in children. The TCRbeta library was prepared with unique molecular identifiers. TCRdb called the PCR reads again in MiXCR, with one record for every CDR3 protein. The sample lists about 27,000 distinct CDR3 sequences, roughly a sixth occurring once. The source was PBMCs, mostly from graft donor cells, collected 60 days after TCRalphabeta/CD19-depleted stem cell transplant. The receptors come from a male patient between 2 and 15 years old who had a stem cell transplant for acute lymphoblastic leukemia, so the T cells may come from the graft donor.

This clonotype was seen a few times. The gene calls are TRBV7-2 and TRBJ2-7; D not certain. This CDR3 region has 10 residues. Germline-derived CDR1 and CDR2 are SGHTA and FQGNSA. Trimming cost V 4 bases and J 4 bases, with 2 bases left between them. As DNA, the CDR3 is TGTGCCAGCAGCTCTTACGAGCAGTACTTC. Its protein product is CASSSYEQYF. Drawing the rest from reference TRBV7-2 and TRBJ2-7, the complete variable domain is GAGVSQSPSNKVTEKGKDVELRCDPISGHTALYWYRQSLGQGLEFLIYFQGNSAPDKSGLPSDRFSAERTGGSVSTLTIQRTQQEDSAVYLCASSSYEQYFGPGTRLTVT.

The chain uses TRBV6-1 and TRBJ1-1; TRBD1 is a possible D gene (6 bases). In germline, CDR1 is MNHNS, CDR2 SASEGT. Trimming pared 5 bases from V and 1 base from J, leaving 14 bases between. The CDR3 spans 15 residues. The CDR3 sequence is CASSTAGGQNTEAFF. Here the CDR3 DNA reads TGTGCCAGCAGTACCGCCGGGGGCCAGAACACTGAAGCTTTCTTT.

The V gene is TRBV14, the J gene TRBJ2-5, with 11 bases identical to TRBD2. The germline CDR1 and CDR2 sequences are SGHDN and FVKESK. Trimming took 1 base from V and 4 from J; bases not matched to a gene: 8. CDR3 length: 17 amino acids. In nucleotides, the CDR3 is TGTGCCAGCAGCCAAGCTGGGCTCGGACTAGCGGGAGAGACCCAGTACTTC. It codes for CASSQAGLGLAGETQYF.

This clonotype was seen only a few times. The J gene is TRBJ1-5, the V gene TRBV6-2 or TRBV6-3; 8 bases map to TRBD1. The CDR3 has 20 amino acids. Germline-derived CDR1 and CDR2 are MNHEY and SVGEGT. The V segment lost 4 bases and the J segment 2 bases; nucleotides outside the gene matches: 19. As DNA, the CDR3 is TGTGCCAGCAGTTCCTACTACCTATTTCCGGACAGGGAGGGCAATCAGCCCCAGCATTTT. Translated: CASSSYYLFPDREGNQPQHF.

This clonotype was found many times. The CDR3 here is CASSQRNRGPNNSPLHF. In nucleotides, the CDR3 is TGTGCCAGCAGCCAAAGGAATAGGGGGCCTAATAATTCACCCCTCCACTTT. V gene TRBV3-1 combines with J gene TRBJ1-6, with TRBD1 identical over 7 bases. The CDR3 spans 17 residues. Germline V gene sequence: CDR1 LGHDT, CDR2 YNNKEL (reference sequence). J was trimmed by 5 bases and V by 2 bases; bases with no gene match: 9.